This T cell receptor beta chain is from a study of blood T cell repertoires in COVID-19. Looking at the study overall: PBMCs, B-cell-depleted T cells, or T cells were the source of the cDNA or gDNA that made up the material.

The CDR3 is 15 amino acids. With 5 bases removed from V and 0 bases from J, the gap between germline ends came to 13 bases. CDR1 is SGHAT, CDR2 FQNNGV, per germline. For recovered donors of Cohort 3, there were two negative PCRs, clearance, or symptom resolution. Under the authors' procedure: Amplification of reference gene primers was used by the study to estimate nucleated cell counts. This table comes from immunoSEQ multiplex PCR, and its TCRdb copy is limited to in-frame clones, with some not included. From that table come the V and J calls and clone size; the DNA was used to work out D and trimming. The sample includes a few hundred thousand clones, roughly nine tenths of them seen just once.

The sample was PBMCs or T cells enriched from blood (not recorded which). V is TRBV11-2 and J is TRBJ1-2, with D tentatively TRBD1 (5 bases). This receptor was obtained from a man younger than 35 who had recovered from COVID-19. The DNA of the CDR3 is TGTGCCAGCAGCGTAAACAGGATTTCTAACTATGGCTACACCTTC. Translated: CASSVNRISNYGYTF. The whole variable domain, filled in from reference TRBV11-2 and TRBJ1-2, reads EAGVAQSPRYKIIEKRQSVAFWCNPISGHATLYWYQQILGQGPKLLIQFQNNGVVDDSQLPKDRFSAERLKGVDSTLKIQPAKLEDSAVYLCASSVNRISNYGYTFGSGTRLTVV.